The 21 T cell receptor beta chains below come from one sample, sequenced in a study of Graves' ophthalmopathy and Graves' hyperthyroidism. Researchers took RNA transcripts and amplified TCR beta CDR3 regions from them. Amplification began with first-round RT-PCR using HTBI primers, then second-round multiplex PCR was performed. MiXCR, applied by TCRdb to the multiplex PCR reads, yields one record per CDR3 protein. The table has approximately 380,000 distinct CDR3 sequences, around 21% seen once. The sample was peripheral blood. Source of these receptors: a woman aged 18 to 35 with stable Graves' hyperthyroidism.

This chain links TRBV28 with TRBJ1-5; 9 bases line up with TRBD1. The germline V gene encodes CDR1 MDHEN and CDR2 SYDVKM. The CDR3 is 15 amino acids. V shed 6 bases and J 7 bases; nucleotides not matched to a gene: 10. CDR3 sequence: CASRFRDRVRQPQHF. CDR3 nucleotides: TGTGCCAGCAGATTCCGGGACAGGGTTCGACAGCCCCAGCATTTT. The full variable domain, in which reference TRBV28 and TRBJ1-5 provide the parts outside the CDR3, is DVKVTQSSRYLVKRTGEKVFLECVQDMDHENMFWYRQDPGLGLRLIYFSYDVKMKEKGDIPEGYSVSREKKERFSLILESASTNQTSMYLCASRFRDRVRQPQHFGDGTRLSIL.

There are many counts of this clonotype. V is TRBV6-5 and J is TRBJ2-7; 10 nucleotides align to TRBD1. Unmatched junction bases numbered 7, after V lost 4 bases and J lost 7 bases. This CDR3 contains 14 residues. CDR1 is MNHEY, CDR2 SVGAGI, per germline. CDR3 nucleotide sequence: TGTGCCAGCAGTTTTTGGACAGGGGGTGGTGAGCAGTACTTC. Translation gives CASSFWTGGGEQYF.

This clonotype was recorded many times. The chain has TRBV12-3 or TRBV12-4 and TRBJ2-7, with 9 bases fitting TRBD2. V was pared by 3 bases and J by 6 bases, with 6 bases of the junction left unmatched. This CDR3 has 14 amino acids. The CDR3 DNA follows: TGTGCCAGCAGTTTTTCAGCGGGAGGAGGCGAGCAGTACTTC. Translation gives CASSFSAGGGEQYF.

This clonotype occurred many times. This sequence joins TRBV11-2 and TRBJ1-2, with TRBD1 identical over 7 bases. J gave up 6 bases and V 0 bases, and 4 bases lay outside the gene matches. The CDR3 has 14 amino acids. Germline assignment: CDR1 SGHAT and CDR2 FQNNGV. The CDR3 nucleotides are TGTGCCAGCAGCTTAGACTCCACAGGGGATGGCTACACCTTC. This codes for CASSLDSTGDGYTF.

This clonotype appeared many times. The J gene is TRBJ2-7, the V gene TRBV6-1; 10 bases line up with TRBD2. Looked up from germline, CDR1 is MNHNS and CDR2 is SASEGT. V lost 4 bases and J lost 5; bases outside the gene matches: 8. CDR3 length: 15 residues. CDR3 sequence (DNA): TGTGCCAGCAGTGGGAGCGGGAGGGCTCGGGACGAGCAGTACTTC. Translated: CASSGSGRARDEQYF.

Many counts were recorded for this clonotype. The chain links TRBV29-1 to TRBJ2-7; 11 bases match TRBD1. V lost 4 bases and J lost 6; bases outside the gene matches: 8. CDR3 size: 14 residues. Germline CDR1 SQVTM, CDR2 ANQGSEA. The CDR3 is CSVAGDRGKVEQYF. CDR3 nucleotide sequence: TGCAGCGTTGCTGGGGACAGGGGGAAAGTCGAGCAGTACTTC.

This clonotype was counted only a few times. The chain carries TRBV4-1 and TRBJ1-1, with 8 bases matching TRBD1. The CDR3 is made up of 15 amino acids. V trimming: 2 bases; J trimming: 3 bases; junction bases outside the gene matches: 5. The germline V gene has CDR1 MGHRA and CDR2 YSYEKL. CDR3 nucleotides: TGCGCCAGCAGCCAACCCAGACAGGGGTACACTGAAGCTTTCTTT. Protein product: CASSQPRQGYTEAFF.

Ten or more counts support this clonotype. The chain couples TRBV20-1 to TRBJ1-5; the D gene is possibly TRBD1 (5 bases). The length of the CDR3 is 14 residues. Trimming left V 0 bases short and J 5 bases short, with 11 bases between. CDR1 and CDR2 from the germline V gene are DFQATT and SNEGSKA (reference sequence). The CDR3 reads CSARDRRGDQPQHF. Here the CDR3 DNA reads TGCAGTGCTAGAGATAGGAGGGGTGATCAGCCCCAGCATTTT.

This clonotype came up once. The DNA of the CDR3 is TGTGCCAGCAGCCCCACCAGACAGGGGCTGGGGAACACTGAAGCTTTCTTT. This encodes CASSPTRQGLGNTEAFF. The chain has TRBV7-8 and TRBJ1-1; 8 bases map to TRBD1. V shed 5 bases and J 1 base; nucleotides not matched to a gene: 12. Germline V lookup: CDR1 SGHVS, CDR2 FQNEAQ. CDR3 length: 17 amino acids.

This clonotype occurred many times. V and J are TRBV9 and TRBJ2-7; TRBD2 aligns across 11 bases. In germline, CDR1 is SGDLS, CDR2 YYNGEE. This CDR3 region has 15 residues. Trimming removed 2 bases from V and 2 bases from J; junction bases left unmatched: 3. The CDR3 sequence: CASSVGTSGAYEQYF. Here the CDR3 DNA reads TGTGCCAGCAGCGTCGGGACTAGCGGAGCCTACGAGCAGTACTTC.

The genes are TRBV20-1 and TRBJ2-5; no definite D call. The CDR3 extends over 14 amino acids. Per the germline V gene, CDR1 is DFQATT and CDR2 is SNEGSKA (reference sequence). Trimming took off 0 bases at V and 2 bases at J, with 10 bases between the two ends. CDR3 sequence reads: CSARDLRLQETQYF. For the CDR3, the DNA is TGCAGTGCTAGAGATCTGAGATTACAAGAGACCCAGTACTTC.

The gene calls are TRBV5-1 and TRBJ1-1, with TRBD1 matching over 8 bases. V dropped 5 bases and J dropped 3; count of bases not matched to a gene: 9. Germline-derived CDR1 and CDR2 are SGHRS and YFSETQ. The CDR3 extends over 15 amino acids. The CDR3 loop is CASSDFQGAHTEAFF. The CDR3 nucleotides read TGCGCCAGCAGTGATTTTCAGGGGGCACACACTGAAGCTTTCTTT.

This clonotype has just one count. This chain links TRBV12-3 or TRBV12-4 with TRBJ2-5; D is possibly TRBD2 (6 bases). This CDR3 region has 15 residues. Trimming shortened V by 5 bases and J by 2 bases, and 15 bases separated the two germline ends. The CDR3 is CASSGRDSFQETQYF. CDR3 bases: TGTGCCAGCAGTGGCCGGGACTCATTTCAAGAGACCCAGTACTTC.

In its sample, this clonotype was seen many times. This sequence joins TRBV7-8 and TRBJ2-5, with D possibly matching TRBD2 (5 bases). CDR3 size: 16 residues. Trimming left V 2 bases short and J 3 bases short, with 16 bases between. Germline lookup yields CDR1 SGHVS and CDR2 FQNEAQ. The CDR3: CASSLFGLALKETQYF. In DNA, the CDR3 is TGTGCCAGCAGCTTATTTGGATTAGCGCTAAAAGAGACCCAGTACTTC.

This chain connects TRBV12-3 or TRBV12-4 to TRBJ2-5; D gene uncertain. The CDR3 extends over 14 amino acids. V shed 6 bases and J shed 5 bases, with 16 bases lying between them. CDR3 DNA sequence: TGTGCCAGCAGGTATTCTGGCGCCGGGGAGACCCAGTACTTC. Translating it yields CASRYSGAGETQYF.

Ten or more counts support this clonotype. A junction end diverges from the germline sequence, so it may reflect a read error. The rearrangement joins TRBV2 to TRBJ2-7; 8 bases agree with TRBD2. The germline gives CDR1 SNHLY, CDR2 FYNNEI. The CDR3 totals 14 residues. The CDR3 spells CASSKAGAKYEQYF. CDR3 DNA sequence: TGTGCCAGCAGTAAAGCGGGAGCGAAGTACGAGCAGTACTTC.

This clonotype came up many times. The chain joins TRBV6-1 to TRBJ1-2; D not certain. The CDR3 sequence is 11 residues long. V was clipped by 10 bases and J by 4 bases, with 10 bases between them. Germline V CDR1 and CDR2: MNHNS, SASEGT. The CDR3 spells CATKGFYGYTF. The CDR3 DNA reads TGTGCCACCAAGGGCTTCTATGGCTACACCTTC.

The chain employs TRBV6-1 and TRBJ1-1; no clear D. This CDR3 region has 12 residues. Trimming removed 0 bases from V and 5 bases from J, with 4 bases in between. Germline CDR1 and CDR2: MNHNS and SASEGT. In DNA, the CDR3 is TGTGCCAGCAGTGAAGCGGAAACTGAAGCTTTCTTT. Translating it yields CASSEAETEAFF.

The rearrangement links TRBV30 to TRBJ1-1, with TRBD1 as a possible D gene (6 bases). Germline CDR1 is GTSNPN and CDR2 is SVGIG (reference sequence). The CDR3 contains 13 residues. The CDR3 bases are TGTGCGTCGAGTGCCGGCAGGGGAACTGAAGCTTTCTTT. It is translated as CASSAGRGTEAFF.

The V and J genes are TRBV20-1 and TRBJ2-7, with 8 bases matching TRBD2. The ends lost 7 bases at V and 5 bases at J; junction bases unmatched: 10. Germline CDR1 reads DFQATT; CDR2 reads SNEGSKA (reference sequence). This CDR3 is 13 amino acids long. The CDR3 nucleotides read TGCAGTGGACTTAGCGGGGAGGTCAACGAGCAGTACTTC. Translated: CSGLSGEVNEQYF.

This clonotype was seen ten or more times. The chain joins TRBV20-1 to TRBJ1-1, with 7 bases that match TRBD1. The CDR3 covers 13 residues. With 6 bases clipped from V and 2 bases from J, the junction kept 6 bases outside the gene matches. Germline V gene data show CDR1 as DFQATT and CDR2 as SNEGSKA (reference sequence). The CDR3: CSAAQGSNTEAFF. The CDR3 DNA sequence: TGCAGTGCCGCACAGGGGAGTAACACTGAAGCTTTCTTT.